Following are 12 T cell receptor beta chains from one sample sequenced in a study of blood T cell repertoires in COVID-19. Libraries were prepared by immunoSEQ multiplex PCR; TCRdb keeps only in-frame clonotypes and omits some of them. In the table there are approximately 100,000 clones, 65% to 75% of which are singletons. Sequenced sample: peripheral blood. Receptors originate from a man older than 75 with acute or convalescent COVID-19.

The CDR3: CAWSVSGAGNTGELFF. CDR3 bases: TGTGCCTGGAGTGTATCAGGCGCGGGAAACACCGGGGAGCTGTTTTTT. The chain joins TRBV30 to TRBJ2-2; possible D gene TRBD2, 6 bases. The CDR3 has 16 amino acids. With 0 bases removed from V and 2 bases from J, the gap between germline ends came to 13 bases. Germline CDR1 GTSNPN, CDR2 SVGIG (reference sequence).

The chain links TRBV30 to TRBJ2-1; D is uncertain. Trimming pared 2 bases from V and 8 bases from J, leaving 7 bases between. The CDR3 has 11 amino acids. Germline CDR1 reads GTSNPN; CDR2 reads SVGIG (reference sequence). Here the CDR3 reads CAWSPRDEQFF. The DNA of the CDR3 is TGTGCCTGGAGTCCCCGTGATGAGCAGTTCTTC.

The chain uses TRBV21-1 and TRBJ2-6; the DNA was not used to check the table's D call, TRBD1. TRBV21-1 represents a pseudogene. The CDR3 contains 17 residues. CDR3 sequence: CASSSTGEHSGANVLTF. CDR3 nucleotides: TGTGCCAGCAGCTCGACAGGGGAACACTCTGGGGCCAACGTCCTGACTTTC.

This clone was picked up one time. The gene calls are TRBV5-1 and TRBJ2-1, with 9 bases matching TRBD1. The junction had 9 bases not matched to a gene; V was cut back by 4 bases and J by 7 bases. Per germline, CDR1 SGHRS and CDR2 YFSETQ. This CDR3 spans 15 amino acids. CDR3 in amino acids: CASSQRTGEGNEQFF. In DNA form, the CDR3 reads TGCGCCAGCAGCCAGAGGACAGGGGAAGGGAATGAGCAGTTCTTC.

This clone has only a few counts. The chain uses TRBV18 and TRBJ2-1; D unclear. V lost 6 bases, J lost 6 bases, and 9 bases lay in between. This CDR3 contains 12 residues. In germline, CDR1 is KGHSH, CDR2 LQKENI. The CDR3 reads CASSSAANEQFF. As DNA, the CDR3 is TGTGCCAGCTCGTCGGCGGCCAATGAGCAGTTCTTC.

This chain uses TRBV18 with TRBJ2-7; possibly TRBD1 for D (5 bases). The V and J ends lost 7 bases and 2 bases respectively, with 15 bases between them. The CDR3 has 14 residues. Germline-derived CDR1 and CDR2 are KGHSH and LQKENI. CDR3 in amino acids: CASLGGTGTYEQYF. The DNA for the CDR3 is TGTGCCAGCTTGGGTGGTACAGGAACCTACGAGCAGTACTTC.

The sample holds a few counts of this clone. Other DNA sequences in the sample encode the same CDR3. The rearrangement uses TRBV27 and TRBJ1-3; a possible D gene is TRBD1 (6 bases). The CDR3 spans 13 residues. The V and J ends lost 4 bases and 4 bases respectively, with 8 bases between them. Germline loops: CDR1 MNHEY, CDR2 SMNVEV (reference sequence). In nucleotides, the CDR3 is TGTGCCAGCAGTTCCCAGGGGGGAAACACCATATATTTT. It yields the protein CASSSQGGNTIYF.

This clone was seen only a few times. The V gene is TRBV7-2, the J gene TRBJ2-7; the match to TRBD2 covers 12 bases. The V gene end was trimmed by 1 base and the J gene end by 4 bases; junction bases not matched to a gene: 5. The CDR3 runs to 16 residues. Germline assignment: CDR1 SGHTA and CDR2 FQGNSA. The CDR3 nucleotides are TGTGCCAGCAGCTTAGATGCGACTAGCGGGAGTTACGAGCAGTACTTC. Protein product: CASSLDATSGSYEQYF.

DNA for the CDR3: TGTGCCAGTAGTATCGTCGGGAACACCGGGGAGCTGTTTTTT. Its protein product is CASSIVGNTGELFF. The chain joins TRBV19 to TRBJ2-2, with D hard to call. This CDR3 has 14 residues. Germline CDR1 reads LNHDA; CDR2 reads SQIVND (reference sequence). The V end lost 3 bases, the J end lost 1 base, and 6 bases lay between the germline ends.

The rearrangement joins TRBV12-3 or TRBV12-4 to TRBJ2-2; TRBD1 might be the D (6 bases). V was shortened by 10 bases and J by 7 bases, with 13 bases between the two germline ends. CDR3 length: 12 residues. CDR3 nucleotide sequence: TGTGCCACCAACAGGGTCGACGGGGAGCTGTTTTTT. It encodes CATNRVDGELFF.

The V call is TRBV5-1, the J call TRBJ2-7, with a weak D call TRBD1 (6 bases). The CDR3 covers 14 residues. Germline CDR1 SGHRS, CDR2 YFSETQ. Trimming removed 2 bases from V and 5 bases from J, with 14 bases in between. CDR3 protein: CASSFAGAGNEQYF. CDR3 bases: TGCGCCAGCAGCTTTGCAGGGGCAGGAAACGAGCAGTACTTC.

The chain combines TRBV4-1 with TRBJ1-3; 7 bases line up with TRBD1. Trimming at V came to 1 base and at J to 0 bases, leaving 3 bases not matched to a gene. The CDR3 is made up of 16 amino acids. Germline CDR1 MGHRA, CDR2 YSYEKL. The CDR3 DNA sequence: TGCGCCAGCAGCCAAGGGACAGGACCCTCTGGAAACACCATATATTTT. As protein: CASSQGTGPSGNTIYF.